A selection of T cell receptor beta chains follows, all from one sample in a study of glioma-infiltrating T cells. Via MiXCR, TCRdb re-called the multiplex PCR reads, giving one row per CDR3 protein. The sample includes approximately 88,000 distinct CDR3 sequences, 20% to 25% of them seen just once. The sequencing sample was made of glioma tissue, nonneoplastic brain tissue, or PBMCs (not recorded which). The receptor set was obtained from a human donor with low-grade glioma or glioblastoma, undergoing nonglioma brain surgery, or in good health (not recorded which). Both conserved end residues are part of each CDR3. A D gene is named only where the DNA matches it firmly. Clone sizes are given selectively: once, few, many, or a class where the clone is expanded.

v_call	j_call	clone_size	d_call	cdr3_aa	cdr3_nt
TRBV6-1	TRBJ2-7	many	-	CASSEAGFRGHHEQYF	TGTGCCAGCAGTGAAGCCGGCTTCCGAGGACACCACGAGCAGTACTTC
TRBV20-1	TRBJ1-1	-	-	CSARDLGRGASF	TGCAGTGCTAGGGATCTGGGCAGGGGAGCTTCCTTT
TRBV20-1	TRBJ1-3	-	TRBD1	CSATAAPDREPSSSGNTIYF	TGCAGTGCTACAGCGGCTCCGGACAGGGAACCTTCCAGCTCTGGAAACACCATATATTTT
TRBV6-6	TRBJ1-1	many	-	CASSYTSTGPEAFF	TGTGCCAGCAGTTACACGTCCACAGGGCCTGAAGCTTTCTTT
TRBV20-1	TRBJ1-5	many	-	CSANSGDPQPQHF	TGCAGTGCTAATTCCGGGGATCCTCAGCCCCAGCATTTT
TRBV6-4	TRBJ1-5	many	TRBD1	CASSDSRDRGYQPQHF	TGTGCCAGCAGTGACTCCCGAGACAGGGGGTATCAGCCCCAGCATTTT
TRBV11-2	TRBJ2-7	-	TRBD1	CASSIGQGVYEQYF	TGTGCCAGCAGCATAGGGCAGGGGGTCTACGAGCAGTACTTC
TRBV20-1	TRBJ1-1	-	-	CSSAPPPEAFF	TGCAGTTCCGCCCCCCCCCCTGAAGCTTTCTTT
TRBV30	TRBJ1-5	-	TRBD1	CAWSVGQGGLEPQHF	TGTGCCTGGAGTGTAGGACAGGGGGGTTTGGAGCCCCAGCATTTT
TRBV12-3/TRBV12-4	TRBJ2-1	few	TRBD1	CASSPRQGNSYNEQFF	TGTGCCAGCAGTCCTCGACAGGGCAACTCCTACAATGAGCAGTTCTTC
TRBV5-1	TRBJ2-7	-	-	CASRLSTMYEQYF	TGCGCCAGCAGGCTATCAACTATGTACGAGCAGTACTTC
TRBV6-4	TRBJ1-4	many	-	CASSDSLRTDNEKLFF	TGTGCCAGCAGTGACTCCCTTCGGACAGACAATGAAAAACTGTTTTTT
TRBV7-2	TRBJ2-3	many	-	CASSQAAGYNTQYF	TGTGCCAGCAGCCAGGCTGCCGGGTACAATACGCAGTATTTT
TRBV7-2	TRBJ1-1	few	TRBD1	CANKGQGNMNTEAFF	TGTGCCAACAAGGGACAGGGGAACATGAACACTGAAGCTTTCTTT
TRBV12-3/TRBV12-4	TRBJ2-1	many	TRBD2	CASSRERLAGYEQFF	TGTGCCAGCAGCCGGGAGAGACTAGCGGGATATGAGCAGTTCTTC
TRBV2	TRBJ2-3	few	-	CASSEASLATASTDTQYF	TGTGCCAGCAGTGAAGCCTCCTTAGCGACCGCTAGCACAGATACGCAGTATTTT
TRBV6-1	TRBJ2-7	many	-	CASRGLAFYEQYF	TGTGCCAGCCGGGGGCTAGCGTTCTACGAGCAGTACTTC
TRBV14	TRBJ2-3	many	TRBD2	CASSPGLAGETRTDTQYF	TGTGCCAGCAGCCCTGGACTAGCGGGAGAGACCCGCACAGATACGCAGTATTTT
TRBV7-2	TRBJ2-7	few	-	CASSPTRVKSSYEQYF	TGTGCCAGCAGCCCCACCCGCGTCAAGAGCTCCTACGAGCAGTACTTC
TRBV18	TRBJ2-7	few	-	CASSPPGVDSSYERYF	TGTGCCAGCTCACCACCGGGGGTGGACAGCTCCTACGAGCGGTACTTC
TRBV4-1	TRBJ1-5	many	TRBD1	CASSQYGQGEDQPQHF	TGCGCCAGCAGCCAATATGGACAGGGAGAGGATCAGCCCCAGCATTTT
TRBV6-1	TRBJ2-7	-	-	CASSQPGATTGQYF	TGTGCCAGCAGCCAACCGGGAGCTACTACGGGGCAGTACTTC
TRBV10-2	TRBJ1-1	many	-	CASMRANTEAFF	TGCGCCAGCATGAGGGCTAACACTGAAGCTTTCTTT
TRBV3-1	TRBJ1-2	few	-	CASSLSPRRIANYGYTF	TGTGCCAGCAGCCTAAGCCCCCGACGTATAGCTAACTATGGCTACACCTTC
TRBV5-6	TRBJ2-3	few	-	CASSLATGTSTDTQYF	TGTGCCAGCAGCTTGGCGACGGGCACTAGCACAGATACGCAGTATTTT
TRBV30	TRBJ1-2	-	-	CAWSVLGNYGYTF	TGTGCCTGGAGTGTACTTGGAAACTATGGCTACACCTTC
TRBV19	TRBJ2-7	few	-	CASSMGPRQAYEQYF	TGTGCCAGTAGTATGGGACCCCGCCAGGCCTACGAGCAGTACTTC
TRBV30	TRBJ2-3	-	-	CACKGSTDTQYF	TGTGCCTGCAAAGGTAGCACAGATACGCAGTATTTT
TRBV19	TRBJ1-2	many	TRBD1	CASSIDRGQVNYGYTF	TGTGCCAGTAGTATAGATCGGGGACAGGTTAACTATGGCTACACCTTC
TRBV29-1	TRBJ2-7	-	TRBD2	CSVVRTSNNEQYF	TGCAGCGTTGTCCGGACTAGTAACAACGAGCAGTACTTC
TRBV5-5	TRBJ2-3	-	-	CASSLISASAGGDTQYF	TGTGCCAGCAGCTTGATCTCAGCTAGCGCAGGGGGAGATACGCAGTATTTT
TRBV7-6	TRBJ2-3	-	-	CASSPPGVGGDTQYF	TGTGCCAGCAGCCCACCCGGGGTTGGCGGGGATACGCAGTATTTT
TRBV12-3/TRBV12-4	TRBJ1-5	many	-	CASSFARGRSQPQHF	TGTGCCAGCAGTTTTGCGAGGGGAAGAAGTCAGCCCCAGCATTTT
TRBV6-2/TRBV6-3	TRBJ1-2	-	-	CASSSIRGRLGGYTF	TGTGCCAGCAGTTCTATCCGGGGCAGGCTTGGGGGCTACACCTTC
TRBV29-1	TRBJ1-1	many	TRBD1	CSVQGMNTEAFF	TGCAGCGTACAGGGGATGAACACTGAAGCTTTCTTT
TRBV6-1	TRBJ2-3	many	TRBD2	CASKILAGRSTDTQYF	TGTGCCAGCAAAATATTAGCGGGGCGGAGCACAGATACGCAGTATTTT
TRBV5-1	TRBJ1-5	many	-	CASSLDSSGNQPQHF	TGCGCCAGCAGCTTGGACAGTAGTGGCAATCAGCCCCAGCATTTT
TRBV6-1	TRBJ2-3	once	-	CTSRQWATSTDTQYF	TGTACCAGCAGACAATGGGCCACTAGCACAGATACGCAGTATTTT
TRBV28	TRBJ2-7	many	-	CASGSSSWGQYF	TGTGCCAGCGGGTCGTCGTCCTGGGGGCAGTACTTC
TRBV20-1	TRBJ2-3	many	TRBD2	CSAAIAGGADTQYF	TGCAGTGCTGCTATAGCGGGAGGAGCAGATACGCAGTATTTT
TRBV29-1	TRBJ2-1	few	-	CSVAILAQFF	TGCAGCGTCGCCATACTAGCACAGTTCTTC
TRBV7-6	TRBJ2-5	few	TRBD2	CASSLGLAEVQETQYF	TGTGCCAGCAGCTTAGGGCTAGCGGAGGTCCAAGAGACCCAGTACTTC
TRBV12-3/TRBV12-4	TRBJ2-5	many	-	CASRAGETQYF	TGTGCCAGCAGAGCAGGGGAGACCCAGTACTTC
TRBV25-1	TRBJ1-1	many	-	CASSDLGQGQGEAFF	TGTGCCAGCAGTGATCTTGGGCAGGGGCAAGGTGAAGCTTTCTTT
TRBV20-1	TRBJ1-1	many	-	CSARDRITLEAFF	TGCAGTGCTAGAGACAGGATAACCCTAGAGGCTTTCTTT
TRBV20-1	TRBJ1-5	many	TRBD1	CSAPQGNQPQHF	TGCAGTGCTCCACAGGGGAATCAGCCCCAGCATTTT
TRBV7-2	TRBJ2-7	many	TRBD2	CASSWGGGGQYF	TGTGCCAGCAGCTGGGGGGGGGGAGGGCAGTACTTC
TRBV2	TRBJ2-3	many	TRBD1	CASSARDRATDTQYF	TGTGCCAGCAGTGCACGGGACAGGGCAACAGATACGCAGTATTTT
TRBV20-1	TRBJ2-7	many	TRBD1	CSARPGQGVYHEQYF	TGCAGTGCTAGACCCGGACAGGGGGTCTACCACGAGCAGTACTTC
TRBV6-1	TRBJ2-7	many	-	CASSVSLGLYSYEQYF	TGTGCCAGCAGTGTCTCCTTAGGACTCTACTCCTACGAGCAGTACTTC
TRBV20-1	TRBJ2-2	many	TRBD2	CSARDLGRERDGELFF	TGCAGTGCTAGAGATCTGGGGCGGGAGCGGGACGGGGAGCTGTTTTTT
TRBV6-1	TRBJ1-5	-	-	CASRVTGRNQPQHF	TGTGCCAGCAGGGTGACAGGACGCAATCAGCCCCAGCATTTT
TRBV5-1	TRBJ1-1	few	TRBD1	CASSSQATGGRNTEAFF	TGCGCCAGCAGCTCCCAAGCGACAGGGGGCCGAAACACTGAAGCTTTCTTT
TRBV28	TRBJ1-1	-	TRBD1	CVSSLRTGPAFF	TGTGTTAGCAGTTTACGGACAGGGCCAGCTTTCTTT
TRBV6-5	TRBJ2-1	many	-	CASSYGGHQQFF	TGTGCCAGCAGTTACGGAGGGCACCAGCAGTTCTTC
TRBV20-1	TRBJ1-1	many	-	CSARDRRRVFNEAFF	TGCAGTGCTAGAGACCGGCGGCGGGTTTTCAATGAAGCTTTCTTT
TRBV12-3/TRBV12-4	TRBJ1-6	-	TRBD1	CASSPQGAANSPLHF	TGTGCCAGCAGTCCACAGGGGGCAGCTAATTCACCCCTCCACTTT
TRBV7-9	TRBJ1-1	few	TRBD1	CASSLQGAHTEAFF	TGTGCCAGCAGCTTGCAGGGGGCGCACACTGAAGCTTTCTTT
TRBV4-1	TRBJ2-3	many	TRBD2	CASSQDKASGITDTQYF	TGCGCCAGCAGCCAAGATAAGGCTAGCGGGATAACAGATACGCAGTATTTT